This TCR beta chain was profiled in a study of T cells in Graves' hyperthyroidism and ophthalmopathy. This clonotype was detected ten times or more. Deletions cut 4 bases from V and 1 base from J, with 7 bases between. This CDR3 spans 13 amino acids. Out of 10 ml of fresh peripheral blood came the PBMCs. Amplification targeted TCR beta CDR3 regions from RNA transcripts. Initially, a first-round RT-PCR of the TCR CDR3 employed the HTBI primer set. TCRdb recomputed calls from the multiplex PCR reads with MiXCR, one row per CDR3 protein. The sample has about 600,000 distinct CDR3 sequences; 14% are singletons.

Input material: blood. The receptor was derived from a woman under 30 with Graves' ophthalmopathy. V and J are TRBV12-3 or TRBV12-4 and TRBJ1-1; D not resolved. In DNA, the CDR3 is TGTGCCAGCAGTTCCCGCCGGAACACTGAAGCTTTCTTT. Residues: CASSSRRNTEAFF.